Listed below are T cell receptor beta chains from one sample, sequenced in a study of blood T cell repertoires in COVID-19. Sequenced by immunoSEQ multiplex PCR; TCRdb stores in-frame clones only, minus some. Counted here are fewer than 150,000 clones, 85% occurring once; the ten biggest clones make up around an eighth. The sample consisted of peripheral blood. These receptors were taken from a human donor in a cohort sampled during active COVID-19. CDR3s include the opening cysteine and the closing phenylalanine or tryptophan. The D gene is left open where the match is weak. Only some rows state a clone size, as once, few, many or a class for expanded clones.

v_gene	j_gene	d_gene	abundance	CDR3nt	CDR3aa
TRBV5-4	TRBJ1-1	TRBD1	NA	TGTGCCAGCAGCCTCACAGGGGACACTGAAGCTTTCTTT	CASSLTGDTEAFF
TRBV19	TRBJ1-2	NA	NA	TGTGCCAGTAGTAACAGCTATGGCTACACCTTC	CASSNSYGYTF
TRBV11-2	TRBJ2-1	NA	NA	TGTGCCAGCAGCTCCCTACAGGGCTACAATGAGCAGTTCTTC	CASSSLQGYNEQFF
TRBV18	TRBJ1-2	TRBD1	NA	TGTGCCAGCTCACCACCGGCAGGGGGCTATGGCTACACCTTC	CASSPPAGGYGYTF
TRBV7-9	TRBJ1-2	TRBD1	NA	TGTGCCAGCAGCAGCGGACAGGGATTTGGCTACACCTTC	CASSSGQGFGYTF
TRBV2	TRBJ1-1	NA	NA	TGTGCCAGCGGTTTCACAGGATCATCAGCTTTCTTT	CASGFTGSSAFF
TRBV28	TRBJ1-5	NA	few	TGTGCCAGCAATATCCCGTATCAGCCCCAGCATTTT	CASNIPYQPQHF
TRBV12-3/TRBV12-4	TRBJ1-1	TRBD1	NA	TGTGCCAGCAGTACTACAGGGGGCTCTGAAGCTTTCTTT	CASSTTGGSEAFF
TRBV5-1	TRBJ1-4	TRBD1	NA	TGCGCCAGCAGCCCACAGGGGGCAACTAATGAAAAACTGTTTTTT	CASSPQGATNEKLFF
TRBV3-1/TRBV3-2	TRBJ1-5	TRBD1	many	TGTGCCAGCAGCCCCGGGACAGGGGGCGAGGTAGATCAGCCCCAGCATTTT	CASSPGTGGEVDQPQHF
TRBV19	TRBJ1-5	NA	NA	TGTGCCAGTAGGTGGGGTCGGGGAAACAATCAGCCCCAGCATTTT	CASRWGRGNNQPQHF
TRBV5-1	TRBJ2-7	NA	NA	TGCGCCAGCAGCCGAAATCAACAGGGCTACGAGCAGTACTTC	CASSRNQQGYEQYF
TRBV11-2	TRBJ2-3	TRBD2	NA	TGTGCCAGCAGCTTTTTCCCGGGGGGGATTCTCACAGATACGCAGTATTTT	CASSFFPGGILTDTQYF
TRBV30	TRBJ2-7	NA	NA	TGTGCCTGGCCCCCCACAGGATTCTACGAGCAGTACTTC	CAWPPTGFYEQYF
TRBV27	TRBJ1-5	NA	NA	TGTGCCAGCAGTTTTGCGGGGGGGCAAAATCAGCCCCAGCATTTT	CASSFAGGQNQPQHF
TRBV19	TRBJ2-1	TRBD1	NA	TGTGCCAGTAGTCCCCCGGACAGGACTGTGCATGAGCAGTTCTTC	CASSPPDRTVHEQFF
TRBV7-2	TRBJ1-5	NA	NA	TGTGCCAGCAGCTTTTCTGAGGTCTCGGGGCCCCAGCATTTT	CASSFSEVSGPQHF
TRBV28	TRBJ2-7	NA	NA	TGTGCCAGCACTTCTGCTATAGGGGTTTACGAGCAGTACTTC	CASTSAIGVYEQYF
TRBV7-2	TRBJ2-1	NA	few	TGTGCCAGCAGCTTAGGTGCAGACTTCAACAATGAGCAGTTCTTC	CASSLGADFNNEQFF
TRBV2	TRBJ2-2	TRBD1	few	TGTGCCAGCAGTCGACAGGGGGCGCCCACCGGGGAGCTGTTTTTT	CASSRQGAPTGELFF
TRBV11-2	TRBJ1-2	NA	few	TGTGCCAGCAGCCCGGACAGAAACTATGGCTACACCTTC	CASSPDRNYGYTF
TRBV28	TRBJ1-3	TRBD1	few	TGTGCCAGCAGTTTTCCCCCTCACAGGGGCAGCTCTGGAAACACCATATATTTT	CASSFPPHRGSSGNTIYF
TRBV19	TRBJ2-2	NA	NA	TGTGCCAGTAGTATTTTGGGTGCGGGGACGACCGGGGAGCTGTTTTTT	CASSILGAGTTGELFF
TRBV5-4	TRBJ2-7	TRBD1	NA	TGTGCCAGCAGCCCCCGACAGGGCCCCTACGAGCAGTACTTC	CASSPRQGPYEQYF
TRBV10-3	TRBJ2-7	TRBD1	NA	TGTGCCATCAGTGAGTCCCGCACAGGGGCCTTGAACGAGCAGTACTTC	CAISESRTGALNEQYF
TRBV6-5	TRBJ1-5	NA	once	TGTGCCAGCAGTCTAACTGGGGCTTTCAATCAGCCCCAGCATTTT	CASSLTGAFNQPQHF
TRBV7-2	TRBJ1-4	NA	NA	TGTGCCAGCAGCCCAACCGGCCGGGAGGGCAAACTGTTTTTT	CASSPTGREGKLFF
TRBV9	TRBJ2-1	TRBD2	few	TGTGCCAGCACCGGACTAGCGGATGAGCAGTTCTTC	CASTGLADEQFF
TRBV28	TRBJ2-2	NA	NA	TGTGCCAGCATGAACATTCTGTTCTCCGGGGAGCTGTTTTTT	CASMNILFSGELFF
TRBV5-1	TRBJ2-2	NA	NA	TGCGCCAGCAGCTTGGTGACTAGATATACCGGGGAGCTGTTTTTT	CASSLVTRYTGELFF
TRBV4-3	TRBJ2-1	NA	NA	TGCGCCAGCAGCCACCGATCCCTGGGCCCGCAGGGCTACTCCTACAATGAGCAGTTCTTC	CASSHRSLGPQGYSYNEQFF
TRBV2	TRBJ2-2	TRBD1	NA	TGTGCCAGCAGTGGGGACAGGGGGCAGGACACCGGGGAGCTGTTTTTT	CASSGDRGQDTGELFF
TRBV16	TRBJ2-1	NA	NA	TGTGCCAGCAGCCCCAACTACAATGAGCAGTTCTTC	CASSPNYNEQFF
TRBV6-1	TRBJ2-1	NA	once	TGTGCCAGCACTAGGGGTGGCTCCTACAATGAGCAGTTCTTC	CASTRGGSYNEQFF
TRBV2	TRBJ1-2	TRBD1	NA	TGTGCCAGCAGTGAGGGACAGAAGAGGGGCTACACCTTC	CASSEGQKRGYTF
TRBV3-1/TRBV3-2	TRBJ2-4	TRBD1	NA	TGTGCCAGCAGCCAAGATCACCGGGACAGCATTCAGTACTTC	CASSQDHRDSIQYF
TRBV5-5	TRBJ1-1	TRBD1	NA	TGTGCCAGCAGCTTGCTTTTCAGGGGGCTGGTGAACACTGAAGCTTTCTTT	CASSLLFRGLVNTEAFF
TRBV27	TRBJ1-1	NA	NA	TGTGCCAGCAGCCCGACTGCAAGAGAGAACACTGAAGCTTTCTTT	CASSPTARENTEAFF
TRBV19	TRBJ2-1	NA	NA	TGTGCCAGTAGTATAGACAGGGGACGGGAGCAGTTCTTC	CASSIDRGREQFF
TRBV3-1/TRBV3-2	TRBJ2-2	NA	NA	TGTGCCAGCAGCCAAGGCGACACCGGGGAGCTGTTTTTT	CASSQGDTGELFF
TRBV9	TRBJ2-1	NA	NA	TGTGCCAGCAGCGCGGCACCCAACAGTGAGCAGTTCTTC	CASSAAPNSEQFF
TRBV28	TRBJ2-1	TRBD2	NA	TGTGCCAGCAGTACTCCCCTAGCGGGGAAGGGTAATGAGCAGTTCTTC	CASSTPLAGKGNEQFF
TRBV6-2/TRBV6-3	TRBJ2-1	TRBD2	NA	TGTGCCAGCAGTTACGAAGCGGGGGCGGTCGGTGAGCAGTTCTTC	CASSYEAGAVGEQFF
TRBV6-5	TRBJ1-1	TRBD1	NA	TGTGCCAGCAGTATAAGGGGACAGGGTATTGAAGCTTTCTTT	CASSIRGQGIEAFF
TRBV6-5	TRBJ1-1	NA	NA	TGTGCCAGCAGGGATGGCGGGGGGATTTCCACTGAAGCTTTCTTT	CASRDGGGISTEAFF
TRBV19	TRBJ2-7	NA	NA	TGTGCCAGTAGTAACACAGACAGTTGGGCCTACGAGCAGTACTTC	CASSNTDSWAYEQYF
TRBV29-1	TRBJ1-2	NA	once	TGCAGCGTTGAACCCGGGAAAAGAAGTGGCTATGGCTACACCTTC	CSVEPGKRSGYGYTF
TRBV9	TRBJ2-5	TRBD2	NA	TGTGCCAGCAGCGTAGCCCCCCAGGGAGGGGAGACCCAGTACTTC	CASSVAPQGGETQYF
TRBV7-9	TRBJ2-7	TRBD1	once	TGTGCCAGCAGCTTTACAGGGGTGGGAGAGCAGTACTTC	CASSFTGVGEQYF
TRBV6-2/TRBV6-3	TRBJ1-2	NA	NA	TGTGCCAGCAGTTCTCATGGCGGGTCCAACTATGGCTACACCTTC	CASSSHGGSNYGYTF
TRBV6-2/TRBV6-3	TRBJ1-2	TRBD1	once	TGTGCCAGCAGTTACCCGGAAAGGGGGCACTATGGCTACACCTTC	CASSYPERGHYGYTF
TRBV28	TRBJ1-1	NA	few	TGTGCCAGCAGCTATCCGGGGGCTGAAGCTTTCTTT	CASSYPGAEAFF
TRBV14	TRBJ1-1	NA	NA	TGTGCCAGCAGCCAAGGCGGGATGAACACTGAAGCTTTCTTT	CASSQGGMNTEAFF
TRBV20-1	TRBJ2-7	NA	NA	TGCAGTGTCCGACACATCGACGAGCAGTACTTC	CSVRHIDEQYF
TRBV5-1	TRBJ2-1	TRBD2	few	TGCGCCAGCAGCTTGGCCTGGGGGGGTAGCGGCAATGAGCAGTTCTTC	CASSLAWGGSGNEQFF